Reported below is one T cell receptor beta chain. The target of this receptor is not known. No base-level quality is on record; no much larger clone is a single base apart. These data originate in a study of blood T cell repertoires in COVID-19 (TCRdb year 2020). The study in broad terms: Collaborator samples came from the United States, Italy and Spain and covered acute and convalescent phases of COVID-19. The prospective study material was composed of cDNA or gDNA derived from T cells, B-cell-depleted T cells, or PBMCs. Deeply sampled blood TCRbeta repertoires from subjects exposed to, actively infected with, or recovered from COVID-19 were included in the dataset. The repertoires were released in a freely available public database intended as a resource for research on the immune response to SARS-CoV-2. The samples were drawn from two sources: the first 160 participants of the ongoing ImmuneRACE study, and 950 to 1,500 subjects contributed by 6 global collaborators. Sample metadata almost always included a de-identified subject ID, COVID-19 status, age in years and sex. Where available, HLA class I and class II types were taken from metadata supplied by the sample provider and were not determined by assay-based typing. The study at large found these results: The amount of clinical and demographic metadata varied by source and participant and was provided uncurated.

TCRbeta CDR3 regions were amplified from genomic DNA using the immunoSEQ Assay, a bias-controlled multiplex PCR. Regarding the original processing steps: Within the assay, amplification of reference gene primers was used to estimate how many nucleated cells each sample contained. Sequence reads were collapsed and filtered to measure the absolute abundance of every unique TCRbeta CDR3 rearrangement. For each sample, productive Simpson clonality was calculated as the square root of Simpson's diversity index over productive rearrangements. The table was pulled from immuneACCESS by TCRdb, which kept in-frame rearrangements only. Such tables lose some clones; where checked, under half of the loss comes from unresolved V genes, and the rest has no known cause. For V, J and clone size, that table is used; D and trimming come from the DNA. The sample records some 210,000 clones, about 81% of which are singletons. Around 9.2% of the sample goes to the ten largest clones.

In the prospective study, participants were roughly 18 to 100 years old, resided in 24 geographic areas of the United States, and were enrolled through a virtual design. In the prospective study, participants were assigned to cohorts based on the clinical history participants reported in a screening survey and a study questionnaire. ImmuneRACE Cohort 3 recovered participants were defined by two consecutive negative NP/OP PCR tests, healthcare professional clearance, or symptom resolution. In the prospective study, mobile phlebotomists collected whole blood, serum and a nasopharyngeal or oropharyngeal swab from each participant. Prospective study participants could optionally give additional blood draws and questionnaires over an approximately two-month period. Prospective study blood samples were shipped either frozen or at room temperature before DNA extraction. The germline V gene specifies SGHAT as CDR1 and FQNNGV as CDR2. The germline V and J ends show losses of 3 bases and 4 bases respectively, and no gene match explains 0 bases of the junction. Including cysteine and phenylalanine, the CDR3 has 13 amino acids. The read is trimmed to its CDR3 DNA, 39 bases read in frame from base 1.

The sequence came from a man aged 40-49 years who had recovered from COVID-19. This receptor chain uses TRBV11-2 and TRBJ2-7, with TRBD2 identical over 10 junction bases. The material sequenced was PBMCs or T cells enriched from blood (not recorded which). The nucleotide sequence reads TGTGCCAGCAGCTTTAGCGGGGGGTACGAGCAGTACTTC. Translated, this is CASSFSGGYEQYF.